This record concerns one T cell receptor beta chain sequence. Antigen specificity is unknown. From germline, CDR1 is GTSNPN and CDR2 SVGIG (reference sequence). V lost 1 base and J 3 bases, leaving 12 bases between the germline ends. The CDR3 loop spans 14 amino acids. Profiling relied on immunoSEQ multiplex PCR, and the TCRdb table lists in-frame clones only, not all of them. In the table there are around 100,000 clones, around nine tenths of which are singletons. This specimen belongs to a study of graft-versus-host responses after intestinal transplantation. Study results and caveats: GvH clones appeared in recipient marrow, some first in ileum or blood.

This sample comprised unstimulated CD4+ T cells sorted from spleen or lymph node cells, obtained before transplant. The rearrangement joins TRBV30 to TRBJ1-1; TRBD1 might be the D (5 bases). The clonotype comes from a human donor who was the organ donor for an intestinal transplant. Here the CDR3 DNA reads TGTGCCTGGAGTGGGGCAGGGTCTCACACTGAAGCTTTCTTT. It yields the protein CAWSGAGSHTEAFF.